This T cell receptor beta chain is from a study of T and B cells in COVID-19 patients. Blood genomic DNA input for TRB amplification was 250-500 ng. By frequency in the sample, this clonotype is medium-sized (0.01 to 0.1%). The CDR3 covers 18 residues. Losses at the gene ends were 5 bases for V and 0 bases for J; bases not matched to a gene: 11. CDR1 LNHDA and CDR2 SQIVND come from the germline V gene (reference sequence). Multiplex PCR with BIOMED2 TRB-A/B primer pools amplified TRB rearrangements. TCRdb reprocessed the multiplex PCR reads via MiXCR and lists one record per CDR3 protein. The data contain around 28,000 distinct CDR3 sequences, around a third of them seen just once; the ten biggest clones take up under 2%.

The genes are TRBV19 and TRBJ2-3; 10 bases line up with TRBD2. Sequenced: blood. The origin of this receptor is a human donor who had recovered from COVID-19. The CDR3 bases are TGTGCCAGTAGTGCCAGCGGGAGGGAGGGACCTAGCACAGATACGCAGTATTTT. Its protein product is CASSASGREGPSTDTQYF. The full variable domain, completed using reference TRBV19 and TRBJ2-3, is DGGITQSPKYLFRKEGQNVTLSCEQNLNHDAMYWYRQDPGQGLRLIYYSQIVNDFQKGDIAEGYSVSREKKESFPLTVTSAQKNPTAFYLCASSASGREGPSTDTQYFGPGTRLTVL.